Given below is one T cell receptor beta chain in context. The data derive from a study of blood T cells in healthy people across ages. With 3 bases removed from V and 7 bases from J, the gap between germline ends came to 12 bases. The CDR3 runs to 14 residues. CDR1 LGHDT and CDR2 YNNKEL come from the germline V gene (reference sequence). Together with a sample-barcoded 5' primer, a J-beta primer mix was included in a second PCR lasting about 7 to 11 cycles. In TCRdb, the 5' RACE reads were re-called with MiXCR into one record per CDR3 protein. Among roughly 500,000 distinct CDR3 sequences listed, about 26% were seen once.

The sample comprised blood. The V and J genes are TRBV3-1 and TRBJ2-2, with D possibly matching TRBD2 (5 bases). The source of this sequence is a woman aged 70-85 years in good health. The CDR3 bases are TGTGCCAGCAGCCATACTAGGGATATCGGGGAGCTGTTTTTT. As protein: CASSHTRDIGELFF.